The 21 T cell receptor beta chains below come from one sample, sequenced in a study of blood T cell repertoires in COVID-19 (dated by TCRdb to 2018 to 2020). The library relied on the immunoSEQ multiplex PCR assay. TCRdb retrieved this table from immuneACCESS and kept in-frame rearrangements only. Not all clones are present; in checked studies, unresolved V genes account for under half, and no reason is known for the remainder. In this sample the table shows 100,000 to 150,000 clones, over 70% of which occur a single time. Roughly 2% of the sample is taken by the ten largest. Specimen: peripheral blood. The receptors come from a man between 65 and 85 years old with acute or convalescent COVID-19.

This clone was observed a single time. The chain joins TRBV21-1 to TRBJ1-6. TRBV21-1 is a documented pseudogene. The CDR3 loop spans 16 amino acids. CDR3 sequence reads: CASSKALDRDGSPLHF. The CDR3, as DNA: TGTGCCAGCAGCAAAGCGCTTGATCGGGATGGTTCACCCCTCCACTTT.

The rearrangement joins TRBV6-2 or TRBV6-3 to TRBJ1-1, with D possibly matching TRBD1 (5 bases). Germline V gene lookup returns CDR1 MNHEY and CDR2 SVGEGT. This CDR3 region has 18 residues. V was clipped by 0 bases and J by 1 base, with 18 bases between them. The CDR3 here is CASSYSGFLFQGNTEAFF. The CDR3 bases are TGTGCCAGCAGTTACTCAGGGTTCCTCTTCCAGGGGAACACTGAAGCTTTCTTT.

The rearrangement uses TRBV4-2 and TRBJ2-7; TRBD2 might be the D (6 bases). Looked up from germline, CDR1 is LGHNA and CDR2 is YNFKEQ. The V end was cut by 1 base, the J end by 5 bases, with 15 bases between. The CDR3 is 15 amino acids. The chain's CDR3 is CASSQGAGIKDEQYF. As DNA, the CDR3 is TGTGCCAGCAGCCAAGGGGCGGGGATCAAGGACGAGCAGTACTTC.

The chain carries TRBV5-1 and TRBJ1-4, with no clear D. The ends were cut back, 5 bases at V and 5 bases at J, with 10 bases in the middle. Germline V gene data show CDR1 as SGHRS and CDR2 as YFSETQ. The CDR3 has 13 residues. The CDR3 protein is CASRGLLNEKLFF. CDR3 coding DNA: TGCGCCAGCAGAGGACTTCTCAATGAAAAACTGTTTTTT.

The CDR3 nucleotides are TGTGCCAGCAGCGCAACAGGGGGCGCCGAGCAGTACTTC. Translated: CASSATGGAEQYF. The chain is built from TRBV6-4 and TRBJ2-7; 9 positions agree with TRBD1. Losses at the gene ends were 6 bases for V and 6 bases for J; bases not matched to a gene: 6. Germline CDR1 reads MRHNA; CDR2 reads SNTAGT. The CDR3 runs 13 residues.

There are a few counts of this clone. The V call is TRBV15, the J call TRBJ1-1, with D unresolved. The V gene's germline CDR1 is LNHNV and CDR2 YYDKDF (reference sequence). V was clipped by 4 bases and J by 1 base, with 13 bases between them. This CDR3 spans 15 amino acids. The CDR3 coding sequence is TGTGCCACCAGCAATACCGTCGTAGCGAACACTGAAGCTTTCTTT. This sequence encodes CATSNTVVANTEAFF.

The genes are TRBV4-3 and TRBJ1-4; TRBD1 matches 8 bases. Unmatched junction bases numbered 4, after V lost 0 bases and J lost 7 bases. Germline assignment: CDR1 LGHNA and CDR2 YSLEER. The CDR3 totals 15 residues. The CDR3 sequence is CASSQEGTGAEKLFF. DNA for the CDR3: TGCGCCAGCAGCCAAGAGGGGACAGGTGCTGAAAAACTGTTTTTT.

V gene TRBV6-5 combines with J gene TRBJ2-2; unclear D gene. The CDR3 spans 13 residues. CDR1 and CDR2 (germline): MNHEY, SVGAGI. Trimming left V 4 bases short and J 6 bases short, with 9 bases between. The CDR3: CASSFDKSGELFF. In DNA, the CDR3 is TGTGCCAGCAGTTTTGACAAATCCGGGGAGCTGTTTTTT.

The chain couples TRBV7-3 to TRBJ2-7; TRBD1 agrees at 7 bases. CDR1 SGHTA and CDR2 FQGTGA come from the germline V gene. Trimming removed 4 bases from V and 3 bases from J; junction bases left unmatched: 6. This CDR3 comprises 14 residues. CDR3 in amino acids: CASSYDRVNYEQYF. The CDR3, as DNA: TGTGCCAGCAGCTATGACAGGGTGAACTACGAGCAGTACTTC.

The chain combines TRBV5-1 with TRBJ2-5; 8 bases align to TRBD2. This CDR3 is 16 amino acids long. Germline assignment: CDR1 SGHRS and CDR2 YFSETQ. Trimming at V came to 4 bases and at J to 2 bases, leaving 10 bases not matched to a gene. CDR3 region: CASSLGRGGRQETQYF. The CDR3 region has the DNA TGCGCCAGCAGCCTGGGCCGGGGGGGCCGTCAAGAGACCCAGTACTTC.

The chain recombines TRBV29-1 with TRBJ1-2, with a weak D call TRBD1 (5 bases). Germline V gene sequence: CDR1 SQVTM, CDR2 ANQGSEA. The germline V and J ends were trimmed by 2 bases and 4 bases, with 8 bases remaining between them. The CDR3 has 12 amino acids. The CDR3 loop is CSVEPGSYGYTF. Here the CDR3 DNA reads TGCAGCGTTGAACCAGGGTCCTATGGCTACACCTTC. The complete variable domain, with remaining parts taken from reference TRBV29-1 and TRBJ1-2, reads SAVISQKPSRDICQRGTSLTIQCQVDSQVTMMFWYRQQPGQSLTLIATANQGSEATYESGFVIDKFPISRPNLTFSTLTVSNMSPEDSSIYLCSVEPGSYGYTFGSGTRLTVV.

The rearrangement joins TRBV4-1 to TRBJ2-5, with TRBD2 matching over 14 bases. With 0 bases clipped from V and 3 bases from J, the junction kept 12 bases outside the gene matches. The CDR3 consists of 20 residues. In germline, CDR1 is MGHRA, CDR2 YSYEKL. The CDR3 DNA follows: TGCGCCAGCAGCCAAGATGGGGGACTAGCGGGGGCAAACTCCGAAGAGACCCAGTACTTC. Its translation is CASSQDGGLAGANSEETQYF.

This clone has only a few counts. The rearrangement joins TRBV19 to TRBJ1-5; D perhaps matches TRBD1 (6 bases). The germline CDR1 and CDR2 sequences are LNHDA and SQIVND (reference sequence). V lost 4 bases, J lost 0 bases, and 13 bases lay in between. The CDR3 has 16 amino acids. Written as DNA, the CDR3 is TGTGCCAGTAGTACGGAACAGGGCTATAGCAATCAGCCCCAGCATTTT. It is translated as CASSTEQGYSNQPQHF.

The genes are TRBV10-3 and TRBJ2-3; a weak D match, TRBD1 (6 bases). The V end lost 5 bases, the J end lost 0 bases, and 15 bases lay between the germline ends. This CDR3 contains 16 residues. Per the germline V gene, CDR1 is ENHRY and CDR2 is SYGVKD. The CDR3 region has the DNA TGTGCCATCAGTACCGACAGGCTGACTAGCACAGATACGCAGTATTTT. It translates to CAISTDRLTSTDTQYF.

The chain couples TRBV9 to TRBJ2-2; unclear D gene. This CDR3 region has 14 residues. V was pared by 4 bases and J by 7 bases, with 14 bases between. Germline CDR1 SGDLS, CDR2 YYNGEE. This chain's CDR3 is CASSSRYLSGELFF. CDR3 bases: TGTGCCAGCAGCTCCCGATACCTGAGCGGGGAGCTGTTTTTT.

This chain links TRBV19 with TRBJ2-3, with 10 bases aligning to TRBD2. Trimming took 3 bases from V and 0 from J; bases not matched to a gene: 9. CDR3 length: 18 residues. The germline gives CDR1 LNHDA, CDR2 SQIVND (reference sequence). The CDR3 DNA follows: TGTGCCAGTAGTATTGGGAGCGGGGGGGTCTATAGCACAGATACGCAGTATTTT. This gives the protein CASSIGSGGVYSTDTQYF.

The chain employs TRBV7-3 and TRBJ1-1, with TRBD1 identical over 9 bases. V trimming: 5 bases; J trimming: 4 bases; junction bases outside the gene matches: 2. Per germline, CDR1 SGHTA and CDR2 FQGTGA. The CDR3 runs to 13 residues. CDR3 amino acids: CASSDRGITEAFF. The CDR3 DNA is TGTGCCAGCAGCGACAGGGGGATCACTGAAGCTTTCTTT.

This chain joins TRBV6-5 and TRBJ2-6; no definite D call. With 10 bases removed from V and 2 bases from J, the gap between germline ends came to 9 bases. The CDR3 consists of 13 residues. CDR1 and CDR2 (germline): MNHEY, SVGAGI. The CDR3 DNA follows: TGTGCCACGCGGATACCTGGGGCCAACGTCCTGACTTTC. Protein sequence: CATRIPGANVLTF.

The chain combines TRBV5-4 with TRBJ2-1; 9 nucleotides agree with TRBD1. This CDR3 region has 15 residues. Trimming took 5 bases from V and 9 from J; bases not matched to a gene: 12. From germline, CDR1 is SGHNT and CDR2 YYREEE (reference sequence). CDR3 DNA sequence: TGTGCCAGCAGTTCCCCGGGACAGGGCACCGGTGAGCAGTTCTTC. Encoded protein: CASSSPGQGTGEQFF.

This clone appeared a single time. V and J are TRBV18 and TRBJ1-1, with D unresolved. The V and J ends lost 3 bases and 5 bases respectively, with 10 bases between them. The CDR3 contains 13 residues. Germline CDR1 and CDR2: KGHSH and LQKENI. CDR3 region: CASSPTGRTEAFF. The CDR3 region has the DNA TGTGCCAGCTCACCGACGGGAAGAACTGAAGCTTTCTTT.

The chain joins TRBV10-3 to TRBJ1-6; possible D gene TRBD1, 5 bases. The CDR3 runs 14 residues. Per germline, CDR1 ENHRY and CDR2 SYGVKD. The V end lost 8 bases, the J end lost 7 bases, and 15 bases lay between the germline ends. The CDR3 is CAIALGQPNSPLHF. In DNA, the CDR3 is TGTGCCATCGCCCTGGGGCAGCCGAATTCACCCCTCCACTTT.